A selection of T cell receptor beta chains follows, all from one sample in a study of human T cells and chemical hapten exposure. TCRdb used MiXCR to reprocess the reads, holding one entry per CDR3 protein. The sample includes around 120,000 distinct CDR3 sequences, roughly 8.5% of them seen just once. The specimen sequenced was whole blood. The receptors here all came from a human donor in good health. Some clones in this sample may be carry-over from other donors' samples. Each CDR3 is given with its conserved first and last residue. A D gene is named only where the DNA matches it firmly. Clone size is shown for a subset of rows, as once, few, many or a class of expanded clone.

abundance,d_gene,v_gene,j_gene,CDR3aa,CDR3nt
-,-,TRBV6-1,TRBJ2-1,CASSVTKSSYNEQFF,TGTGCCAGCAGTGTGACTAAGAGCTCCTACAATGAGCAGTTCTTC
many,-,TRBV6-5,TRBJ1-1,CASRQTNEAFF,TGTGCCAGCAGACAAACCAATGAAGCTTTCTTT
-,-,TRBV7-7,TRBJ1-3,CASSSDRGNTIYF,TGTGCCAGCAGCTCCGACAGGGGAAACACCATATATTTT
many,-,TRBV28,TRBJ1-5,CASSLPLAGLTRYSNQPQHF,TGTGCCAGCAGTTTACCCCTAGCCGGACTCACCAGATATAGCAATCAGCCCCAGCATTTT
-,-,TRBV5-1,TRBJ2-1,CASSLEGRGNEQFF,TGCGCCAGCAGCTTGGAGGGCAGGGGCAATGAGCAGTTCTTC
few,-,TRBV6-5,TRBJ2-7,CASSYYRGSSYEQYF,TGTGCCAGCAGTTACTACCGTGGAAGCTCCTACGAGCAGTACTTC
-,-,TRBV5-1,TRBJ2-1,CASSLGGPEDEQFF,TGCGCCAGCAGCTTGGGGGGGCCGGAGGATGAGCAGTTCTTC
-,-,TRBV19,TRBJ1-5,CASSIVWQGVRSNQPQHF,TGTGCCAGTAGTATAGTCTGGCAGGGTGTCAGGAGCAATCAGCCCCAGCATTTT
many,TRBD1,TRBV10-3,TRBJ1-2,CAISAGTVRNYGYTF,TGTGCCATCAGTGCCGGGACAGTCCGAAACTATGGCTACACCTTC
-,-,TRBV7-9,TRBJ2-3,CASSSGTGTDTQYF,TGTGCCAGCAGCTCGGGGACGGGCACAGATACGCAGTATTTT
-,-,TRBV29-1,TRBJ2-1,CSVEAPGRSSYNEQFF,TGCAGCGTTGAAGCCCCAGGTAGGAGCTCCTACAATGAGCAGTTCTTC
few,TRBD1,TRBV5-1,TRBJ2-6,CASSSGQGQYSGANVLTF,TGCGCCAGCAGCAGCGGACAGGGCCAGTACTCTGGGGCCAACGTCCTGACTTTC
many,-,TRBV29-1,TRBJ2-5,CSVTSMAETQYF,TGCAGCGTGACATCTATGGCGGAGACCCAGTACTTC
-,TRBD2,TRBV7-2,TRBJ2-3,CASSFRTSGTTDTQYF,TGTGCCAGCAGCTTTAGGACTAGCGGAACCACAGATACGCAGTATTTT
few,-,TRBV4-3,TRBJ1-1,CASSPNPGSKEAFF,TGCGCCAGCAGCCCCAATCCAGGGAGTAAGGAAGCTTTCTTT
-,TRBD1,TRBV6-5,TRBJ2-2,CASSIQGTNTGELFF,TGTGCCAGCAGTATACAGGGGACGAACACCGGGGAGCTGTTTTTT
-,-,TRBV6-6,TRBJ1-5,CASSRASSNQPQHF,TGTGCCAGCAGCAGGGCTTCCAGCAATCAGCCCCAGCATTTT
-,TRBD1,TRBV4-2,TRBJ1-1,CASSPRTGGENTEAFF,TGTGCCAGTAGCCCCCGGACAGGGGGCGAGAACACTGAAGCTTTCTTT
many,-,TRBV20-1,TRBJ2-1,CSARGQGDYNEQFF,TGCAGTGCTAGAGGTCAGGGAGATTACAATGAGCAGTTCTTC
-,TRBD1,TRBV7-2,TRBJ2-7,CASSQDRGPREQYF,TGTGCCAGCAGCCAGGACAGGGGGCCGCGCGAGCAGTACTTC
many,TRBD1,TRBV7-6,TRBJ1-2,CASSLERTGHGYTF,TGTGCCAGCAGCTTAGAAAGGACAGGGCATGGCTACACCTTC
many,-,TRBV5-4,TRBJ2-1,CASTRGHGPDEQFF,TGTGCCAGCACCCGGGGACACGGACCGGATGAGCAGTTCTTC
many,TRBD1,TRBV30,TRBJ2-7,CAWSVDRTGGQDEQYF,TGTGCCTGGAGTGTAGATCGGACAGGGGGCCAGGACGAGCAGTACTTC
many,-,TRBV4-2,TRBJ1-5,CASSLTSGGGSGNQPQHF,TGTGCCAGCAGCCTGACCTCAGGTGGCGGTAGCGGCAATCAGCCCCAGCATTTT
-,-,TRBV27,TRBJ2-6,CASSLGGPGANVLTF,TGTGCCAGCAGTTTAGGGGGCCCTGGGGCCAACGTCCTGACTTTC
-,TRBD1,TRBV4-3,TRBJ1-1,CASSQGVRGQGTEAFF,TGCGCCAGCAGCCAAGGGGTCAGGGGGCAAGGCACTGAAGCTTTCTTT
few,-,TRBV4-2,TRBJ2-7,CASSQGTGNEQYF,TGTGCCAGCAGCCAAGGAACAGGGAACGAGCAGTACTTC
few,TRBD1,TRBV19,TRBJ1-5,CASSGGQGSNQPQHF,TGTGCCAGTAGTGGTGGACAGGGGAGCAATCAGCCCCAGCATTTT
-,TRBD1,TRBV12-3/TRBV12-4,TRBJ2-4,CASSPPGQPKNIQYF,TGTGCCAGCTCTCCCCCGGGACAGCCCAAAAACATTCAGTACTTC
many,-,TRBV29-1,TRBJ1-5,CSVEEGRYSNQPQHF,TGCAGCGTTGAAGAAGGGCGTTATAGCAATCAGCCCCAGCATTTT
many,-,TRBV10-3,TRBJ1-4,CAISETTNEKLFF,TGTGCCATCAGTGAAACAACTAATGAAAAACTGTTTTTT
many,TRBD1,TRBV20-1,TRBJ1-2,CSARGPWGQTNYGYTF,TGCAGTGCTAGAGGACCCTGGGGACAGACTAACTATGGCTACACCTTC
-,-,TRBV29-1,TRBJ2-1,CSAPESGEQFF,TGCAGCGCCCCAGAGTCGGGGGAGCAGTTCTTC
few,-,TRBV9,TRBJ2-4,CASSVGEDKNIQYF,TGTGCCAGCAGCGTAGGCGAGGACAAAAACATTCAGTACTTC
-,-,TRBV7-9,TRBJ2-2,CASSLAQGMLTGELFF,TGTGCCAGCAGCTTAGCGCAGGGAATGTTGACCGGGGAGCTGTTTTTT
few,-,TRBV10-3,TRBJ1-1,CAISGKTSVGNTEAFF,TGTGCCATCAGTGGTAAAACAAGTGTAGGGAACACTGAAGCTTTCTTT
many,-,TRBV7-2,TRBJ1-6,CASSLSGGRAGNSPLHF,TGTGCCAGCAGCTTATCTGGAGGTCGGGCAGGGAATTCACCCCTCCACTTT
few,TRBD2,TRBV12-3/TRBV12-4,TRBJ2-3,CASSRLADRTDTQYF,TGTGCCAGCAGCCGACTAGCGGATCGCACAGATACGCAGTATTTT
many,-,TRBV6-5,TRBJ1-6,CASSPGAVRSYNSPLHF,TGTGCCAGCAGTCCAGGGGCCGTTCGGTCCTATAATTCACCCCTCCACTTT
-,TRBD2,TRBV20-1,TRBJ2-1,CSARDRTSGSLYEQFF,TGCAGTGCTAGAGATCGTACTAGCGGGAGTTTATATGAGCAGTTCTTC
many,TRBD1,TRBV12-3/TRBV12-4,TRBJ2-7,CASSLAGTGVSLYEQYF,TGTGCCAGCAGTTTAGCTGGGACAGGGGTCTCACTCTACGAGCAGTACTTC
many,-,TRBV6-1,TRBJ2-6,CASSPGSSGANVLTF,TGTGCCAGCAGCCCCGGATCCTCCGGGGCCAACGTCCTGACTTTC
many,TRBD1,TRBV12-3/TRBV12-4,TRBJ1-1,CASSFPTGREAFF,TGTGCCAGCAGTTTTCCGACAGGGCGCGAAGCTTTCTTT
-,-,TRBV5-1,TRBJ2-2,CASSFSFNTADPGELFF,TGCGCCAGCAGCTTTTCCTTTAACACAGCGGACCCCGGGGAGCTGTTTTTT
many,TRBD1,TRBV4-3,TRBJ2-1,CASSPGTGYNEQFF,TGCGCCAGCAGCCCCGGGACAGGGTACAATGAGCAGTTCTTC
-,-,TRBV9,TRBJ2-5,CASSAGSQETQYF,TGTGCCAGCAGTGCAGGTTCCCAAGAGACCCAGTACTTC
few,TRBD2,TRBV20-1,TRBJ2-7,CSTLTSGADEQYF,TGCAGTACCTTAACTAGCGGGGCTGACGAGCAGTACTTC
few,-,TRBV9,TRBJ2-7,CASSAGGPGEQYF,TGTGCCAGCAGCGCCGGGGGACCCGGCGAGCAGTACTTC
-,TRBD1,TRBV6-5,TRBJ1-1,CASRPSGQGSGEAFF,TGTGCCAGCAGACCGTCGGGACAGGGGTCGGGGGAAGCTTTCTTT
few,TRBD2,TRBV7-2,TRBJ2-1,CASSTSSGEQFF,TGTGCCAGCAGCACGTCTAGCGGTGAGCAGTTCTTC
many,-,TRBV21-1,TRBJ1-5,CASSKAERQLGLQPQHF,TGTGCCAGCAGCAAAGCTGAGCGACAGTTAGGCCTGCAGCCCCAGCATTTT
few,-,TRBV12-5,TRBJ1-1,CASGLVDMGGPEAFF,TGTGCTAGTGGTTTGGTTGACATGGGGGGACCTGAAGCTTTCTTT
many,-,TRBV7-9,TRBJ1-4,CASSLVGGSTNEKLFF,TGTGCCAGCAGCTTAGTGGGCGGATCAACTAATGAAAAACTGTTTTTT
many,TRBD1,TRBV28,TRBJ1-5,CASNTGVRSNQPQHF,TGTGCCAGCAATACAGGGGTTAGGAGCAATCAGCCCCAGCATTTT